The clone carrying this TCR beta chain occurred once. Its target is unknown. The record originates from a study of blood T cells in healthy people across ages. Study-wide results and limits: Both naive CD4+ cell counts and diversity were greater in long-lived donors than in aged donors.

V was pared by 4 bases and J by 1 base, with 15 bases between. The germline gives CDR1 SNHLY, CDR2 FYNNEI. CDR3 size: 16 residues. A second PCR, run for about 7 to 11 cycles, used a sample-barcoded 5' primer plus a J-beta primer mix. Sequencing of every sample gave 2.5 million or more CDR3-containing paired-end reads. TCRdb called the 5' RACE reads again in MiXCR, with one record for every CDR3 protein. The sample includes 1,800,000 or so distinct CDR3 sequences, about two fifths of them seen just once. The origin of this receptor is a human donor in good health. The sample comprised blood. The chain uses TRBV2 and TRBJ2-3; D is possibly TRBD2 (6 bases). In DNA form, the CDR3 reads TGTGCCAGCAGTGGAGGTGTAGTAGCGGGCACAGATACGCAGTATTTT. This gives the protein CASSGGVVAGTDTQYF.